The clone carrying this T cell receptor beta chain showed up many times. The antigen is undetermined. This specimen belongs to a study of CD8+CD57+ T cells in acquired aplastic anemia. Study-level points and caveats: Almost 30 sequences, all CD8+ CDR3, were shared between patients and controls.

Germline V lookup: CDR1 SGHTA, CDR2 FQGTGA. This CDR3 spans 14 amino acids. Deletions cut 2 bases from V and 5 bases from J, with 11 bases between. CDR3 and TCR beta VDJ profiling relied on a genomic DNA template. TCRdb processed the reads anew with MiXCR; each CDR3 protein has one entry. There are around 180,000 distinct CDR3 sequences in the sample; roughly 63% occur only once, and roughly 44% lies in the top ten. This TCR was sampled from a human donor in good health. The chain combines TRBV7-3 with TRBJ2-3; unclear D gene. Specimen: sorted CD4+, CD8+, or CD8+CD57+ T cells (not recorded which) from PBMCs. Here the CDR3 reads CASSLWGGGDTQYF. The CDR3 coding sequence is TGTGCCAGCAGCTTATGGGGTGGTGGAGATACGCAGTATTTT. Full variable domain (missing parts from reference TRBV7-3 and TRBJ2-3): GAGVSQTPSNKVTEKGKYVELRCDPISGHTALYWYRQSLGQGPEFLIYFQGTGAADDSGLPNDRFFAVRPEGSVSTLKIQRTERGDSAVYLCASSLWGGGDTQYFGPGTRLTVL.